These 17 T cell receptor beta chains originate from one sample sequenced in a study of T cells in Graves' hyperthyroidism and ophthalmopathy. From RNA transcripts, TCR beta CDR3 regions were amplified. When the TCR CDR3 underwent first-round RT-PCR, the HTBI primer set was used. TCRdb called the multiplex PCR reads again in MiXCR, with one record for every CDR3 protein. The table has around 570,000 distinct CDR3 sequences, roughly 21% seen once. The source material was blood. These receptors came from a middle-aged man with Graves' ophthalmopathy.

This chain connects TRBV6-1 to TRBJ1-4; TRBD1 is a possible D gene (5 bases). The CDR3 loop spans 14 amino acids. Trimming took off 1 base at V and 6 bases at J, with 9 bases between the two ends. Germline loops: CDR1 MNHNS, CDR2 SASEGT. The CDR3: CASSEGGTDEKLFF. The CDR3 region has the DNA TGTGCCAGCAGTGAAGGAGGGACCGATGAAAAACTGTTTTTT.

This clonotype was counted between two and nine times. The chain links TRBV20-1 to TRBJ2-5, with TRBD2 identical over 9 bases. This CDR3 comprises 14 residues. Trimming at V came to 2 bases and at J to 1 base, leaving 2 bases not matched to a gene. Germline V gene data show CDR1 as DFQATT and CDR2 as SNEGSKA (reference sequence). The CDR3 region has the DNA TGCAGTGCTAGAAAACTAGCGGGCCAAGAGACCCAGTACTTC. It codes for CSARKLAGQETQYF.

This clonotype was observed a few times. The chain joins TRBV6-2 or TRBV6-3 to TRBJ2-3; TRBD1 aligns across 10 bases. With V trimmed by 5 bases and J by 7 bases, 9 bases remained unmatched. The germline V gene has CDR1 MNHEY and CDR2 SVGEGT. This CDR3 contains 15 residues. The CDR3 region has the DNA TGTGCCAGCAGTCCAACGACAGGGGGCGCGTATACGCAGTATTTT. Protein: CASSPTTGGAYTQYF.

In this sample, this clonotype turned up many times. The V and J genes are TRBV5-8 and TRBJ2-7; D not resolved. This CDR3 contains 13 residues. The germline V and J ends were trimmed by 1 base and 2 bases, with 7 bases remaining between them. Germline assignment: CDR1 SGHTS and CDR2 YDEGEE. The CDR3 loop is CASSLHGPYEQYF. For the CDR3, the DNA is TGTGCCAGCAGCTTGCACGGGCCCTACGAGCAGTACTTC.

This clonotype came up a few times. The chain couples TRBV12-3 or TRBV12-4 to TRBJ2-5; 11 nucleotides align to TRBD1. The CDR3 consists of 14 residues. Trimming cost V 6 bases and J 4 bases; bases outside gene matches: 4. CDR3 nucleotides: TGTGCCAGCAGACGGGGACAGGGGGGAGAGACCCAGTACTTC. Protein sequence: CASRRGQGGETQYF.

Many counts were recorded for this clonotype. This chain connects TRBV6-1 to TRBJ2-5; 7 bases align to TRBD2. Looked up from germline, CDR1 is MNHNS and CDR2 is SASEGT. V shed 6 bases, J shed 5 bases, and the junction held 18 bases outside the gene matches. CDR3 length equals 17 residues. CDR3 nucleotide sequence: TGTGCCAGCAGAAGGGTTGGGAGGGGCGCGGGGGAGGAGACCCAGTACTTC. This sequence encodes CASRRVGRGAGEETQYF.

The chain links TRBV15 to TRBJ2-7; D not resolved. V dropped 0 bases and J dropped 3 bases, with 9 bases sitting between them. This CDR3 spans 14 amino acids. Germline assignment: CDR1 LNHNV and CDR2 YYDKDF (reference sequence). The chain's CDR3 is CATSRDMGNYEQYF. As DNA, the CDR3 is TGTGCCACCAGCAGAGATATGGGTAACTACGAGCAGTACTTC. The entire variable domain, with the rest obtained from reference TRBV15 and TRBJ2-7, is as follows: DAMVIQNPRYQVTQFGKPVTLSCSQTLNHNVMYWYQQKSSQAPKLLFHYYDKDFNNEADTPDNFQSRRPNTSFCFLDIRSPGLGDTAMYLCATSRDMGNYEQYFGPGTRLTVT.

CDR3 in DNA: TGTGCCAGCAGCTTGACGGGGCGGCTCGAGCAGTACTTC. Amino acids: CASSLTGRLEQYF. The gene calls are TRBV5-4 and TRBJ2-7; D may be TRBD1 or TRBD2 (5 bases each). V lost 1 base to trimming and J lost 6 bases, with 11 bases between them. CDR1 is SGHNT and CDR2 is YYREEE in the germline V gene (reference sequence). This CDR3 has 13 amino acids.

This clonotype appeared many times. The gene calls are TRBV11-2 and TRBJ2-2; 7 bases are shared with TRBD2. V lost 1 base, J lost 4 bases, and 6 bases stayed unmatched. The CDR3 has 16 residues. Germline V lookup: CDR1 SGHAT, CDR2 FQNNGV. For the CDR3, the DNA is TGTGCCAGCAGCTTAGGGGGGGTAGCGGGCACCGGGGAGCTGTTTTTT. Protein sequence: CASSLGGVAGTGELFF.

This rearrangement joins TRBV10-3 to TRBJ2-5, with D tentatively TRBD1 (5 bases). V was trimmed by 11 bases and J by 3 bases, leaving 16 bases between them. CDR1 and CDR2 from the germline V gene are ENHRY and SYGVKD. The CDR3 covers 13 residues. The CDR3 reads CAASGSVEETQYF. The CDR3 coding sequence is TGTGCCGCCTCAGGGTCGGTGGAAGAGACCCAGTACTTC.

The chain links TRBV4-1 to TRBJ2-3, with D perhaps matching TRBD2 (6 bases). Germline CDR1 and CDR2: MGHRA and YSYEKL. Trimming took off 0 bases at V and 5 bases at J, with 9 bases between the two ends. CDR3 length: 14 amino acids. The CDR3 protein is CASSQEEGGDTQYF. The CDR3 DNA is TGCGCCAGCAGCCAAGAGGAGGGTGGAGATACGCAGTATTTT.

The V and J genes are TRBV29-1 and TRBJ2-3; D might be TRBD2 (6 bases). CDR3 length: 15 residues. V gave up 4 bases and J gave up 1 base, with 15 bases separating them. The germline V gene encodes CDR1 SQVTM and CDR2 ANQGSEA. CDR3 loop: CSVVRSSARTDTQYF. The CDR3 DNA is TGCAGCGTTGTCCGATCTAGCGCCCGCACAGATACGCAGTATTTT.

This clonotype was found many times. The CDR3, as DNA: TGTGCCAGCAGTGTAAGCGGTCCCTACAATGAGCAGTTCTTC. Protein product: CASSVSGPYNEQFF. The chain links TRBV7-2 to TRBJ2-1; tentative D call: TRBD2 (5 bases). The CDR3 has 14 amino acids. V shed 6 bases and J shed 2 bases, with 11 bases lying between them. The germline gives CDR1 SGHTA, CDR2 FQGNSA.

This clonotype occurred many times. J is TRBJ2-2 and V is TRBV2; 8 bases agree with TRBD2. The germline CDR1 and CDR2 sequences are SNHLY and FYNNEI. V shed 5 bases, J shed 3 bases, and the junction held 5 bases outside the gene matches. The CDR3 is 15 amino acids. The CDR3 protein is CASSILAVDTGELFF. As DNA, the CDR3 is TGTGCCAGCAGTATACTAGCGGTTGACACCGGGGAGCTGTTTTTT.

The CDR3 DNA is TGCAGTGCTAGAGGAGGAACGACAGGGGGCGTCCCGGGAGCTTTCTTT. Protein product: CSARGGTTGGVPGAFF. The chain recombines TRBV20-1 with TRBJ1-1; 10 bases match TRBD1. With 1 base clipped from V and 10 bases from J, the junction kept 15 bases outside the gene matches. The germline CDR1 and CDR2 sequences are DFQATT and SNEGSKA (reference sequence). The CDR3 length is 16 residues.

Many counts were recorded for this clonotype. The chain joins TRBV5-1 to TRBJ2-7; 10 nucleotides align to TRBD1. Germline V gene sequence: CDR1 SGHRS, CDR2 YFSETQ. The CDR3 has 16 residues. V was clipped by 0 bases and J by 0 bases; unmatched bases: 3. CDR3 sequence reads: CASSLAWDRGSYEQYF. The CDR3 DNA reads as TGCGCCAGCAGCTTGGCATGGGACAGGGGCTCCTACGAGCAGTACTTC. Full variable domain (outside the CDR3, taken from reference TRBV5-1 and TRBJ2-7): KAGVTQTPRYLIKTRGQQVTLSCSPISGHRSVSWYQQTPGQGLQFLFEYFSETQRNKGNFPGRFSGRQFSNSRSEMNVSTLELGDSALYLCASSLAWDRGSYEQYFGPGTRLTVT.

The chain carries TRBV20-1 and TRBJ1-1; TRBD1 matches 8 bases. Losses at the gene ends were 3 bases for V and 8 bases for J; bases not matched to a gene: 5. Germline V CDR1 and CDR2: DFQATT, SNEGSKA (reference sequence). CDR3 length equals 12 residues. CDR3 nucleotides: TGCAGTGCTAGCCCCCGGACAGGGGAAGCTTTCTTT. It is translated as CSASPRTGEAFF.